The next 15 T cell receptor beta chains were all read from a single sample in a study of T cell repertoires in cytomegalovirus infection. TCRdb re-called the reads with MiXCR, one entry per CDR3 protein. The repertoire consists of over 45,000 distinct CDR3 sequences, with about 21% occurring once and the leading ten covering roughly 90%. No cognate antigen is known for these TCRs. The sample here was CD8+ T cells from cultured PBMCs, taken from culture after CMV antigen stimulation. These receptors all come from a human donor in good health (CMV status not recorded). Some clones in this sample may be carry-over from other donors' samples.

This clonotype has a handful of counts. V usage is TRBV7-9 and J usage is TRBJ1-5; 9 bases line up with TRBD1. Unmatched junction bases numbered 12, after V lost 8 bases and J lost 10 bases. Germline V lookup: CDR1 SEHNR, CDR2 FQNEAQ (reference sequence). This CDR3 region has 14 residues. The CDR3 is CASGLGDRAGPQHF. CDR3 nucleotide sequence: TGTGCCAGCGGCCTGGGGGACAGGGCAGGACCCCAGCATTTT.

The chain recombines TRBV7-6 with TRBJ2-7; TRBD1 or TRBD2 may be the D gene (7 bases each). CDR3 length: 16 residues. The germline V and J ends were trimmed by 6 bases and 0 bases, with 18 bases remaining between them. Looked up from germline, CDR1 is SGHVS and CDR2 is FNYEAQ. The CDR3 coding sequence is TGTGCCAGCAGTTCCGCCGGGGGGACAGACTCCTACGAGCAGTACTTC. Its translation is CASSSAGGTDSYEQYF.

This clonotype was seen a few times. The V and J genes are TRBV7-2 and TRBJ2-7, with 8 nucleotides matching TRBD1. J gave up 1 base and V 5 bases, and 4 bases lay outside the gene matches. The CDR3 sequence is 14 residues long. From germline, CDR1 is SGHTA and CDR2 FQGNSA. CDR3 coding DNA: TGTGCCAGCAGCGCCGGACAGGGTTCCTACGAGCAGTACTTC. The encoded protein is CASSAGQGSYEQYF. The full variable domain, its missing parts supplied by reference TRBV7-2 and TRBJ2-7, is GAGVSQSPSNKVTEKGKDVELRCDPISGHTALYWYRQSLGQGLEFLIYFQGNSAPDKSGLPSDRFSAERTGGSVSTLTIQRTQQEDSAVYLCASSAGQGSYEQYFGPGTRLTVT.

The chain has TRBV7-8 and TRBJ1-1; 9 bases match TRBD1. Unmatched junction bases numbered 8, after V lost 5 bases and J lost 1 base. Germline V gene sequence: CDR1 SGHVS, CDR2 FQNEAQ. This CDR3 is 16 amino acids long. The CDR3 sequence is CASSMYRGRGNTEAFF. In DNA form, the CDR3 reads TGTGCCAGCAGCATGTACAGGGGGCGAGGGAACACTGAAGCTTTCTTT.

This clonotype appeared a few times. The chain joins TRBV4-1 to TRBJ1-1; D gene uncertain. Trimming shortened V by 4 bases and J by 4 bases, and 10 bases separated the two germline ends. There are 13 residues in the CDR3. From germline, CDR1 is MGHRA and CDR2 YSYEKL. The CDR3 DNA reads as TGCGCCAGCAGCCGTGGTGGGCCCACTGAAGCTTTCTTT. Residues: CASSRGGPTEAFF.

The chain has TRBV20-1 and TRBJ1-2; D gene ambiguous. CDR1 and CDR2 (germline): DFQATT, SNEGSKA (reference sequence). V was cut by 3 bases and J by 2 bases, with 10 bases left in between. The CDR3 is made up of 13 amino acids. The CDR3 spells CSASPSNNYGYTF. In DNA, the CDR3 is TGCAGTGCTAGTCCGTCCAACAACTATGGCTACACCTTC.

The chain carries TRBV4-2 and TRBJ2-7; tentatively, D is TRBD2 (5 bases). CDR3 length: 14 amino acids. CDR1 is LGHNA, CDR2 YNFKEQ, per germline. Trimming stripped 5 bases from V and 0 bases from J, with 11 bases between. CDR3 in amino acids: CASSVLGSSYEQYF. The CDR3 DNA reads TGTGCCAGCAGCGTTTTAGGGAGCTCCTACGAGCAGTACTTC.

The V call is TRBV7-9, the J call TRBJ2-1; possible D gene TRBD1, 7 bases. The V end was cut by 2 bases, the J end by 5 bases, with 13 bases between. Germline values: CDR1 SEHNR, CDR2 FQNEAQ (reference sequence). There are 15 residues in the CDR3. The CDR3 loop is CASSLTGGTDNEQFF. CDR3 in DNA: TGTGCCAGCAGCTTAACTGGCGGGACAGACAATGAGCAGTTCTTC.

Here the CDR3 reads CSARRRGQETQYF. CDR3 nucleotide sequence: TGCAGTGCTAGACGGCGGGGCCAAGAGACCCAGTACTTC. The chain uses TRBV20-1 and TRBJ2-5, with TRBD2 as a possible D gene (6 bases). The CDR3 contains 13 residues. With 2 bases removed from V and 1 base from J, the gap between germline ends came to 8 bases. Germline CDR1 and CDR2: DFQATT and SNEGSKA (reference sequence).

This clonotype showed up just a few times. The V call is TRBV2, the J call TRBJ2-7; no firm D call. V was shortened by 2 bases and J by 2 bases, with 1 base between the two germline ends. The CDR3 totals 11 residues. CDR1 SNHLY and CDR2 FYNNEI come from the germline V gene. This CDR3 reads CASSEPYEQYF. DNA for the CDR3: TGTGCCAGCAGTGAACCCTACGAGCAGTACTTC.

This chain links TRBV7-9 with TRBJ1-3; D is unclear. The CDR3 totals 13 residues. Germline CDR1 SEHNR, CDR2 FQNEAQ (reference sequence). The germline V and J ends were trimmed by 5 bases and 4 bases, with 9 bases remaining between them. The CDR3 loop is CASSETSGNTIYF. In nucleotides, the CDR3 is TGTGCCAGCAGCGAAACTTCAGGAAACACCATATATTTT.

This clonotype was counted only a few times. At one boundary the junction diverges from the germline segment, which might be a read error. The V call is TRBV7-2, the J call TRBJ1-5, with D perhaps TRBD1 (5 bases). The germline CDR1 and CDR2 sequences are SGHTA and FQGNSA. This CDR3 comprises 15 residues. CDR3 protein: CAGSLVGQSNQPQHF. The DNA for the CDR3 is TGTGCCGGCAGCTTAGTGGGGCAGTCCAATCAGCCCCAGCATTTT.

This clonotype was seen a handful of times. The V gene is TRBV6-1, the J gene TRBJ2-1; D possibly corresponds to TRBD1 (5 bases). Germline V gives CDR1 MNHNS, CDR2 SASEGT. With 1 base removed from V and 0 bases from J, the gap between germline ends came to 13 bases. This CDR3 comprises 17 residues. CDR3 nucleotides: TGTGCCAGCAGTGAAGTGGGGCAGGGTGCCTCCTACAATGAGCAGTTCTTC. Amino acids: CASSEVGQGASYNEQFF.

The chain has TRBV12-3 or TRBV12-4 and TRBJ1-5; D not certain. This CDR3 spans 12 amino acids. The ends were cut back, 6 bases at V and 4 bases at J, with 7 bases in the middle. The CDR3 sequence is CASRTGNQPQHF. The CDR3 region has the DNA TGTGCCAGCAGGACGGGAAATCAGCCCCAGCATTTT.

This clonotype was counted between two and nine times. The CDR3 is CASSYSRAGNEQFF. The CDR3 DNA is TGTGCCAGCAGTTATTCGAGGGCGGGCAATGAGCAGTTCTTC. The rearrangement uses TRBV6-5 and TRBJ2-1; perhaps TRBD2 as D (5 bases). The CDR3 is made up of 14 amino acids. The ends were cut back, 3 bases at V and 6 bases at J, with 12 bases in the middle. Per the germline V gene, CDR1 is MNHEY and CDR2 is SVGAGI.